The 6 T cell receptor beta chains in this list originate from one sample, sequenced in a study of neoadjuvant anti-PD-1 for oral cavity cancer (dated by TCRdb to about 2021). What the time point label conveys for this sample: after neoadjuvant nivolumab, at surgical resection. The library was obtained by the immunoSEQ multiplex PCR assay. The table was pulled from immuneACCESS by TCRdb, which kept in-frame rearrangements only. Such tables lose some clones; where checked, under half of the loss comes from unresolved V genes, and the rest has no known cause. The sample table lists 9,500 to 15,000 clones, 71% of them with a count of one. Of the sample, just over 2.5% is held by the ten largest clones. Here the sequenced sample was PBMCs, taken after nivolumab (anti-PD-1) treatment. The receptor source for this set is a person aged 40 to 85 with oral cavity squamous cell carcinoma.

Here the CDR3 DNA reads TGTGCCAGCAGTTTGGCAGTCAACTACGAGCAGTACTTC. As protein: CASSLAVNYEQYF. The genes are TRBV28 and TRBJ2-7; D remains ambiguous. CDR3 length: 13 residues. Deletions cut 3 bases from V and 3 bases from J, with 9 bases between. Germline values: CDR1 MDHEN, CDR2 SYDVKM.

This clone was counted between two and nine times. The rearrangement joins TRBV4-1 to TRBJ1-1; 9 bases are a match to TRBD1. The trim removed 2 bases at V and 3 bases at J, leaving 7 bases unmatched. The CDR3 extends over 16 amino acids. Germline values: CDR1 MGHRA, CDR2 YSYEKL. CDR3 residues: CASSQRGTGRDTEAFF. The DNA for the CDR3 is TGCGCCAGCAGCCAACGGGGGACAGGGAGGGACACTGAAGCTTTCTTT.

This clone has just a few counts. The chain carries TRBV10-3 and TRBJ2-7; D is perhaps TRBD2 (6 bases). CDR3 size: 12 residues. Germline-derived CDR1 and CDR2 are ENHRY and SYGVKD. With 4 bases removed from V and 6 bases from J, the gap between germline ends came to 10 bases. The CDR3 sequence: CAISAGTPEQYF. The CDR3 nucleotides are TGTGCCATCAGTGCCGGGACTCCCGAGCAGTACTTC.

The sample holds a few counts of this clone. CDR3 in DNA: TGTGCCAGCACCCCGGGACGGCTTGCCTACGAGCAGTACTTC. Amino acid sequence: CASTPGRLAYEQYF. This chain connects TRBV7-8 to TRBJ2-7, with D perhaps TRBD1 or TRBD2 (5 bases each). The CDR3 is 14 residues long. The V gene lost 7 bases and the J gene lost 2 bases, with 15 bases spanning the gap. Germline-derived CDR1 and CDR2 are SGHVS and FQNEAQ.

The V gene is TRBV2, the J gene TRBJ2-7; 10 positions match TRBD2. Germline values: CDR1 SNHLY, CDR2 FYNNEI. V lost 4 bases and J lost 4; bases outside the gene matches: 4. The CDR3 consists of 14 residues. CDR3 sequence: CASSGLAGSYEQYF. DNA of the CDR3: TGTGCCAGCAGTGGACTAGCGGGCTCATACGAGCAGTACTTC.

J is TRBJ2-3 and V is TRBV5-1, with 13 positions matching TRBD2. The CDR3 has 15 amino acids. V shed 6 bases, J shed 8 bases, and the junction held 9 bases outside the gene matches. Germline V CDR1 and CDR2: SGHRS, YFSETQ. The chain's CDR3 is CASNAGTSGVLTQYF. The CDR3, as DNA: TGCGCCAGCAATGCCGGGACTAGCGGGGTACTTACGCAGTATTTT. The entire variable domain, with the rest obtained from reference TRBV5-1 and TRBJ2-3, is as follows: KAGVTQTPRYLIKTRGQQVTLSCSPISGHRSVSWYQQTPGQGLQFLFEYFSETQRNKGNFPGRFSGRQFSNSRSEMNVSTLELGDSALYLCASNAGTSGVLTQYFGPGTRLTVL.